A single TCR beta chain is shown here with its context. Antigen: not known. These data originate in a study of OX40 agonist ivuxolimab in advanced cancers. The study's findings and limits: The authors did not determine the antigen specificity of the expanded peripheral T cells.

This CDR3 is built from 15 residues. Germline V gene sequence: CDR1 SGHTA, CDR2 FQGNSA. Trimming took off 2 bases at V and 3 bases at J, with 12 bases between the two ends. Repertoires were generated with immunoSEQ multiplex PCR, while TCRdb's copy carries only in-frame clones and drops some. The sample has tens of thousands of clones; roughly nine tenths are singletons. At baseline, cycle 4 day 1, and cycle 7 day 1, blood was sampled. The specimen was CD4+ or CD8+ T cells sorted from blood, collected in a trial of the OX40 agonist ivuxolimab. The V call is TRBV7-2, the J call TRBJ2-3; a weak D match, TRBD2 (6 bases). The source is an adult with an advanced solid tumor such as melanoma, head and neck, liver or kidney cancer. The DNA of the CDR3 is TGTGCCAGCAGCTTAAGGACGGGAGAGACAGATACGCAGTATTTT. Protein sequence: CASSLRTGETDTQYF. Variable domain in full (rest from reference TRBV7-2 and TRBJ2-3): GAGVSQSPSNKVTEKGKDVELRCDPISGHTALYWYRQSLGQGLEFLIYFQGNSAPDKSGLPSDRFSAERTGGSVSTLTIQRTQQEDSAVYLCASSLRTGETDTQYFGPGTRLTVL.